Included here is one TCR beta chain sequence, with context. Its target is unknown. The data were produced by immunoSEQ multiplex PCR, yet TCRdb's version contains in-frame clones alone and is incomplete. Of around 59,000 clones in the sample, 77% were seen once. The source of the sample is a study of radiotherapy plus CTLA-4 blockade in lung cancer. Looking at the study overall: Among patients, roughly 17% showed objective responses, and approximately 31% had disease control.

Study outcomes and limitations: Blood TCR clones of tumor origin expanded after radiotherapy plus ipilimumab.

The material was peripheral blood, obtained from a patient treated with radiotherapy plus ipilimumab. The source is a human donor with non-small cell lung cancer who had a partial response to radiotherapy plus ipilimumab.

The CDR3 is CSVEGVRGGSNNEQFF. DNA of the CDR3: TGCAGCGTTGAAGGGGTAAGAGGGGGTTCCAACAATGAGCAGTTCTTC. The chain has TRBV29-1 and TRBJ2-1; possible D gene TRBD1, 6 bases. Trimming pared 1 base from V and 5 bases from J, leaving 18 bases between. CDR1 and CDR2 (germline): SQVTM, ANQGSEA. The CDR3 extends over 16 amino acids.